This TCR beta chain was retrieved from a study of cytomegalovirus exposure and HLA in healthy donors. Study observations and caveats: Among the CMV-associated chains, a few were confirmed in vitro as specific for CMV antigens. Cytomegalovirus association was assigned to more than 150 TCR beta chains. Generally TCR sequences proved uncommon, though certain public TCRs appeared in numerous donors.

This CDR3 contains 14 residues. Germline loops: CDR1 LGHNA, CDR2 YNFKEQ. Losses at the gene ends were 3 bases for V and 4 bases for J; bases not matched to a gene: 3. In the case of this clone: Antigen: not known.

TCRdb keeps only in-frame clones here, not all; method: immunoSEQ multiplex PCR. Of approximately 140,000 clones listed, roughly 86% are singletons. This chain connects TRBV4-2 to TRBJ2-5; 9 nucleotides line up with TRBD2. The TCR sequence derives from a woman aged 25 to 39 in good health and CMV-seronegative. Sequenced material: PBMCs. The CDR3: CASSQPGLAETQYF. For the CDR3, the DNA is TGTGCCAGCAGCCAGCCGGGACTAGCAGAGACCCAGTACTTC.